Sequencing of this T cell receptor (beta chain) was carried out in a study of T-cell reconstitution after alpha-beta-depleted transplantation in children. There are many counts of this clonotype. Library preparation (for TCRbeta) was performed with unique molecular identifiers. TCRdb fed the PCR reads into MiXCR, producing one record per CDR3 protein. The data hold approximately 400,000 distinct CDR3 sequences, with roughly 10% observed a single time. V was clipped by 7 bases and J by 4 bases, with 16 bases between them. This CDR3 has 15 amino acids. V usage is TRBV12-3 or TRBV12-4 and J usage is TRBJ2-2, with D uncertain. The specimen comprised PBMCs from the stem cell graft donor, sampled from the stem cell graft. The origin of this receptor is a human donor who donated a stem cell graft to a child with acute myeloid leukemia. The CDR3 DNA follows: TGTGCCAGCAATACGGATCGGGTAATCACCGGGGAGCTGTTTTTT. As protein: CASNTDRVITGELFF.